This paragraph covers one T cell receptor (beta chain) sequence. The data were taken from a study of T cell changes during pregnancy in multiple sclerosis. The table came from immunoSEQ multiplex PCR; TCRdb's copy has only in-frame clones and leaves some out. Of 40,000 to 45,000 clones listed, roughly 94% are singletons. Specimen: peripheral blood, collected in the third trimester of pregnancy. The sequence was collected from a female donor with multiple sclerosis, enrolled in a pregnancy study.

The CDR3 reads CASSYYPDRGYTEAFF. CDR3 nucleotides: TGTGCCAGCAGTTACTATCCCGACAGAGGATACACTGAAGCTTTCTTT. The chain joins TRBV6-5 to TRBJ1-1; weak D call: TRBD1 (5 bases). The V and J ends lost 1 base and 3 bases respectively, with 15 bases between them. CDR1 and CDR2 from the germline V gene are MNHEY and SVGAGI. There are 16 residues in the CDR3.